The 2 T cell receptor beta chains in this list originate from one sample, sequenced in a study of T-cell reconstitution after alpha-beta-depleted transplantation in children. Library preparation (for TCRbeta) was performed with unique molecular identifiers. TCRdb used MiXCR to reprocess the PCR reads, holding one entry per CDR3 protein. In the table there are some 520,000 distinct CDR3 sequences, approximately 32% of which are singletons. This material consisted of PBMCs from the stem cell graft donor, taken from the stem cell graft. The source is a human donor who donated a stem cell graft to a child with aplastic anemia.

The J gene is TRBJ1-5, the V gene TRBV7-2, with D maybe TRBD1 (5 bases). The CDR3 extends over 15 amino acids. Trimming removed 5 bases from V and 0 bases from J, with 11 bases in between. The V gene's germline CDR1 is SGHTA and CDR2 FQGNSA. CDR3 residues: CASSEQVNSNQPQHF. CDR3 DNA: TGTGCCAGCAGCGAACAGGTGAATAGCAATCAGCCCCAGCATTTT.

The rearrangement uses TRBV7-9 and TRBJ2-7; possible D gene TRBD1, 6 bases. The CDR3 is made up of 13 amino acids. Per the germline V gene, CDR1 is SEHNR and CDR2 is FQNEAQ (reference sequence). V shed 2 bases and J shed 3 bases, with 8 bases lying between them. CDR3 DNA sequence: TGTGCCAGCAGCTTACAACAGGGCTACGAGCAGTACGTC. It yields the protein CASSLQQGYEQYV.